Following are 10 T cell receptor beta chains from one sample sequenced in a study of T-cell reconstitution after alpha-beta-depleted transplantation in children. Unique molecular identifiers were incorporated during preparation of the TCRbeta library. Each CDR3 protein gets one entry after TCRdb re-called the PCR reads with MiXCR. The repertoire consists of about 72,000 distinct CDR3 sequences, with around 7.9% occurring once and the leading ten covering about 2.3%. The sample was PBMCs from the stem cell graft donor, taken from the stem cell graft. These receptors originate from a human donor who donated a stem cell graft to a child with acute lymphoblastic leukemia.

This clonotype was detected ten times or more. CDR3 DNA sequence: TGTGCCAGCAGTTTCCTCCGACTCGGAGGGACGGTAGCCAAAAACATTCAGTACTTC. It specifies CASSFLRLGGTVAKNIQYF. The chain is built from TRBV28 and TRBJ2-4, with D perhaps matching TRBD2 (6 bases). Germline CDR1 reads MDHEN; CDR2 reads SYDVKM. The CDR3 runs 19 residues. V lost 3 bases, J lost 0 bases, and 21 bases lay in between.

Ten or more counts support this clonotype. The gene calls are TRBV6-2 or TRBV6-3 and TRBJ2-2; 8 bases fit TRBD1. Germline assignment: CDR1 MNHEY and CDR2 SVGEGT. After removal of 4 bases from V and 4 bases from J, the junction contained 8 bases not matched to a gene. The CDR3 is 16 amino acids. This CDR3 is CASSFDRGGGTGELFF. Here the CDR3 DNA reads TGTGCCAGCAGTTTCGACAGGGGAGGTGGCACCGGGGAGCTGTTTTTT.

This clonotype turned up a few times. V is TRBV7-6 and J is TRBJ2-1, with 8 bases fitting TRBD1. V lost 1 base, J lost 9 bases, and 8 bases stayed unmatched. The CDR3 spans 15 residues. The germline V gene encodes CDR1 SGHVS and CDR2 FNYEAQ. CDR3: CASSLEATGAGEQFF. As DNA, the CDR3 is TGTGCCAGCAGCTTAGAGGCGACAGGGGCGGGTGAGCAGTTCTTC.

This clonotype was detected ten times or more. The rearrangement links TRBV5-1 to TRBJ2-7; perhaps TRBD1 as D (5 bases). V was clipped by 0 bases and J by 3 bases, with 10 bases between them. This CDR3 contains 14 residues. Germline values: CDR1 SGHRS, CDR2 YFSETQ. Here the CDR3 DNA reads TGCGCCAGCAGCTTGGAACAGGCAAGCTACGAGCAGTACTTC. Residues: CASSLEQASYEQYF.

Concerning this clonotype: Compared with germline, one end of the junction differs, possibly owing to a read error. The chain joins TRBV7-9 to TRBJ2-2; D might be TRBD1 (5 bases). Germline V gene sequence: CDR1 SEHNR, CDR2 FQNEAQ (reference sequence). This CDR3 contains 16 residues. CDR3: CAISPSGQGNTGELFF. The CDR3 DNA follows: TGTGCCATCAGCCCCTCGGGTCAGGGGAACACCGGGGAGCTGTTTTTT.

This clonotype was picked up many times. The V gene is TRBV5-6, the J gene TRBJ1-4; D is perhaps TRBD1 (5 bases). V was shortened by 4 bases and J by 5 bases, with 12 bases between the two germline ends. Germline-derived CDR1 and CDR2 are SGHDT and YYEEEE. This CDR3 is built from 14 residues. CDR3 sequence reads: CASSDDRANEKLFF. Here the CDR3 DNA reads TGTGCCAGCAGCGACGACAGAGCGAATGAAAAACTGTTTTTT.

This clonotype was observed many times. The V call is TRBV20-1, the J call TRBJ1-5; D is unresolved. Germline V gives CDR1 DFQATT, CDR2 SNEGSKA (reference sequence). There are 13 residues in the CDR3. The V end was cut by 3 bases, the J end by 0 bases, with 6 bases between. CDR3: CSASRNSNQPQHF. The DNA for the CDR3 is TGCAGTGCTAGCCGTAATAGCAATCAGCCCCAGCATTTT.

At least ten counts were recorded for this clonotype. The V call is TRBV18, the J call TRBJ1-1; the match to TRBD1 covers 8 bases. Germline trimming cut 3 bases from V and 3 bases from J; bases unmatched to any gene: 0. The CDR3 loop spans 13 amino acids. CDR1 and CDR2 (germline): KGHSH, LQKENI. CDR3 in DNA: TGTGCCAGCTCACCGACAGGGGACACTGAAGCTTTCTTT. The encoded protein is CASSPTGDTEAFF.

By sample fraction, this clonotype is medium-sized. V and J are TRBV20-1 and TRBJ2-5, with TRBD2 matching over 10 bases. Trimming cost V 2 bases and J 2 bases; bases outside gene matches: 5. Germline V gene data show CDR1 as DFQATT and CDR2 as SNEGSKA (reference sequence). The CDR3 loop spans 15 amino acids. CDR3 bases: TGCAGTGCTAGACGGCTAGCGGGAGAGCAAGAGACCCAGTACTTC. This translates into CSARRLAGEQETQYF.

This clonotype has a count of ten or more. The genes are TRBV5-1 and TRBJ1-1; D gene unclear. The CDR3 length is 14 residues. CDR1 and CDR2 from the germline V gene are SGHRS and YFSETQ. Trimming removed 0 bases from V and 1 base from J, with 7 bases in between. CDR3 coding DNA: TGCGCCAGCAGCTTGGAATGGAAGAACACTGAAGCTTTCTTT. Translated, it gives CASSLEWKNTEAFF.